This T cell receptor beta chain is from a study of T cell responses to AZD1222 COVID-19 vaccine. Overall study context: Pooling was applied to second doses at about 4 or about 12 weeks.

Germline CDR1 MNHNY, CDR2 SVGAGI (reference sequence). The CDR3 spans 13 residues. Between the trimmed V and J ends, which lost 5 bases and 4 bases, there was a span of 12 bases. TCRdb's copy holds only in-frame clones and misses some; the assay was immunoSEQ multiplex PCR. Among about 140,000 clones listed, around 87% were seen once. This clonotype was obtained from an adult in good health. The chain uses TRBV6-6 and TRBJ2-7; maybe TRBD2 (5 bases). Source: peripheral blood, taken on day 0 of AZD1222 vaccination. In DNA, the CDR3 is TGTGCCAGCAGTGTGATAGCGAGATACGAGCAGTACTTC. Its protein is CASSVIARYEQYF.